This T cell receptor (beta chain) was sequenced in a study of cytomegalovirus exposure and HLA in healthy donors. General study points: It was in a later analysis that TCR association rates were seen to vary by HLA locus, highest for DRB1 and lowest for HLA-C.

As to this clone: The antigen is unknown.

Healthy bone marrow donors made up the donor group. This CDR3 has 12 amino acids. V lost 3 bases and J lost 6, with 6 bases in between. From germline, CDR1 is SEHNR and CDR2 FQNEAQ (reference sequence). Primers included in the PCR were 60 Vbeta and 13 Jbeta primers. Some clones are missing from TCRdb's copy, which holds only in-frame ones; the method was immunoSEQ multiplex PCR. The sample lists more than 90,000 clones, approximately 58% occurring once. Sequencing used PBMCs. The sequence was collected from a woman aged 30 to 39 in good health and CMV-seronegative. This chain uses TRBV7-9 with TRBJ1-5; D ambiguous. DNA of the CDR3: TGTGCCAGCAGCTTCCCCGGTCAGCCCCAGCATTTT. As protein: CASSFPGQPQHF.